The sequence of this TCR beta chain was determined in a study of graft-versus-host responses after intestinal transplantation. Study at large: Isolated intestinal, liver-intestinal, or multivisceral transplants were what recipients had. All recipients got anti-thymocyte globulin induction, then tacrolimus and steroids for 2 to 3 years. Study findings and constraints: GvH clones were identified in recipient marrow, with some first appearing in ileum or blood.

Sequencing used immunoSEQ multiplex PCR; TCRdb keeps in-frame clones, though not all of them. The sample has tens of thousands of clones; roughly 90% are singletons. The J segment lost 5 bases and the V segment lost 4 bases, leaving 10 bases of the junction unmatched. The V gene's germline CDR1 is MGHRA and CDR2 YSYEKL. The CDR3 sequence is 15 residues long. Remarks on this clone: What it recognizes is unknown.

J is TRBJ1-1 and V is TRBV4-1; 7 bases align to TRBD1. The sample in question was unstimulated CD8+ T cells sorted from spleen or lymph node cells, obtained before intestinal transplant. The sequence came from a human donor who received an intestinal transplant. CDR3 amino acids: CASSPRDMTGTEAFF. The CDR3 DNA reads as TGCGCCAGCAGCCCACGGGATATGACAGGGACTGAAGCTTTCTTT.